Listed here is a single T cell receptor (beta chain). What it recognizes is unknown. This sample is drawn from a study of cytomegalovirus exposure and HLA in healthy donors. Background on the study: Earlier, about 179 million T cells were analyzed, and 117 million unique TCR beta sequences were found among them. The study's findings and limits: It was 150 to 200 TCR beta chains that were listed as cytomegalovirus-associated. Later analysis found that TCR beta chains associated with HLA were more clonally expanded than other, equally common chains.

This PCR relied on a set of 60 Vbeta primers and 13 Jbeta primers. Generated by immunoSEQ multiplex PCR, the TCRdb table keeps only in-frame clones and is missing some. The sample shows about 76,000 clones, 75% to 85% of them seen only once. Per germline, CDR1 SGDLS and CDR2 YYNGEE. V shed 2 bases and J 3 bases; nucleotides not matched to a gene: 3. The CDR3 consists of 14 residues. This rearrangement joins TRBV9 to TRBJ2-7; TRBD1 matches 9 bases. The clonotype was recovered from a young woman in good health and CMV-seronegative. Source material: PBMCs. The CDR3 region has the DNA TGTGCCAGCAGCGTCGGACAGGGGAACTACGAGCAGTACTTC. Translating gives CASSVGQGNYEQYF.